This T cell receptor beta chain was sequenced for a study of blood T cell repertoires in COVID-19. On the study more broadly: Spain, Italy and the United States supplied samples that represented acute and convalescent COVID-19. PBMCs, B-cell-depleted T cells, or T cells provided the cDNA or gDNA that made up the material.

Per the original data handling: Amplification of reference gene primers was used by the study to estimate nucleated cell counts. TCRdb keeps only in-frame clones here, not all; method: immunoSEQ multiplex PCR. V and J calls and clone size are as listed in that table; D and trimming were resolved from the DNA. The table has around 150,000 clones, 84% seen once. This clonotype originated in a man in his sixties or seventies with acute or convalescent COVID-19. The specimen sequenced was peripheral blood.

CDR3 coding DNA: TGTGCCAGCAGTCTGAAAAGCTTCCGCGGTACTAATGAAAAACTGTTTTTT. The encoded protein is CASSLKSFRGTNEKLFF. This chain connects TRBV6-6 to TRBJ1-4; no definite D call. V shed 5 bases and J shed 2 bases, with 18 bases lying between them. This CDR3 has 17 amino acids. Germline assignment: CDR1 MNHNY and CDR2 SVGAGI (reference sequence).